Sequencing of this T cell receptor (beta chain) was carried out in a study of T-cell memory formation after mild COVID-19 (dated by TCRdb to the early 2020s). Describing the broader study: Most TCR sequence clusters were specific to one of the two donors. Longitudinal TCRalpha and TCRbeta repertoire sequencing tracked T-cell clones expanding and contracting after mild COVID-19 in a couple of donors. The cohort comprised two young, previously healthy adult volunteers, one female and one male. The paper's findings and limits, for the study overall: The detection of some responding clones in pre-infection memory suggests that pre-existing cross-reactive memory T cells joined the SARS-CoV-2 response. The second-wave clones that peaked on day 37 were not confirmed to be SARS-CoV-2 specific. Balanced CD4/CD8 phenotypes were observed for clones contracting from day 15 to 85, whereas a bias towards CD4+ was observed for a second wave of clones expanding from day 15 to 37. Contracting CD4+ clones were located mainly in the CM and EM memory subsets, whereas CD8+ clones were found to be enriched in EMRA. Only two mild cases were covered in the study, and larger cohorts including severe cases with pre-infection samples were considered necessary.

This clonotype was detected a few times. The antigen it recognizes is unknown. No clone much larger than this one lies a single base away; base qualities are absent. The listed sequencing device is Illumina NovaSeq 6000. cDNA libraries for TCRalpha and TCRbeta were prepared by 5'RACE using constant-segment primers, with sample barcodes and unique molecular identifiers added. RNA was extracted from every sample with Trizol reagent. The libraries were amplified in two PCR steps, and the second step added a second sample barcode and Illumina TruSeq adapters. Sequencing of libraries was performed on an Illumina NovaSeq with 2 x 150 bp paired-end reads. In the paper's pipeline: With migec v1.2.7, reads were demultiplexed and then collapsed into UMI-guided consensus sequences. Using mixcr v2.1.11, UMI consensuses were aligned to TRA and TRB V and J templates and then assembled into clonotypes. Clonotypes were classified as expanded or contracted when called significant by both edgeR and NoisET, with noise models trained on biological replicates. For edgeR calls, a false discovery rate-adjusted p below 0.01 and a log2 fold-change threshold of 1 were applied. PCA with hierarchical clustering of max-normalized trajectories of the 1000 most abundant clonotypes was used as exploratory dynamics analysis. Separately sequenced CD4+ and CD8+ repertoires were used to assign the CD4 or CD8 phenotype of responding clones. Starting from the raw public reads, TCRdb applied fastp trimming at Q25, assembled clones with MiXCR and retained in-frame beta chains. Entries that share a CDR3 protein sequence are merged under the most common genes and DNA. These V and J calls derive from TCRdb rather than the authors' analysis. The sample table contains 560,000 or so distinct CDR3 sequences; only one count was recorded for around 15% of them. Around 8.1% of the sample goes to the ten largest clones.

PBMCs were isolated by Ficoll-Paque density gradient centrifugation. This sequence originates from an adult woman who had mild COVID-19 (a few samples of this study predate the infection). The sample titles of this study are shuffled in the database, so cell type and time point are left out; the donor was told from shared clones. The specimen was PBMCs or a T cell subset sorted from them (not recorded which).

The CDR3 reads CASSPYTGTRGTEAFF. The DNA sequence reads TGTGCCAGCAGTCCTTATACCGGGACAAGGGGAACTGAAGCTTTCTTT. The chain is encoded by TRBV7-9 joined to TRBJ1-1, and perhaps TRBD1 as D gene, on 6 matching bases. The CDR3 runs 16 amino acids, cysteine and phenylalanine included. CDR3 DNA only is kept here, 48 bases in frame from base 1. The germline V gene (reference sequence) yields SEHNR for CDR1 and FQNEAQ for CDR2. V gives up 6 bases and J gives up 5 bases, and the segment between their germline ends measures 22 bases.